A selection of T cell receptor beta chains follows, all from one sample in a study of beta chain features in type 1 diabetes. Sequenced by immunoSEQ multiplex PCR; TCRdb stores in-frame clones only, minus some. This sample yields roughly 330,000 clones, of which 9.5% to 11% are seen a single time; 0.015% to 0.02% belongs to the top ten. The sequenced sample consisted of naive CD4+ T cells from blood. These receptor sequences come from a woman in her thirties in good health. Each CDR3 is given with its conserved first and last residue. D genes are given only for firm matches. Clone size appears in some rows only: once, few, many, or a class for an expanded clone.

j_call cdr3_length clone_size v_call d_call cdr3_nt cdr3_aa
TRBJ2-5 14 NA TRBV7-3 TRBD2 TGTGCCAGCAACCAGCGGGAGGGGCAAGAGACCCAGTACTTC CASNQREGQETQYF
TRBJ2-7 15 NA TRBV6-1 TRBD1 TGTGCCAGCAGGAAAGCCGGGACAGGGTTCAACGAGCAGTACTTC CASRKAGTGFNEQYF
TRBJ2-2 15 few TRBV4-2 NA TGTGCCAGCAGCCAAGCCGGGAGTAAAGCCGGGGAGCTGTTTTTT CASSQAGSKAGELFF
TRBJ1-2 16 NA TRBV4-3 NA TGCGCCAGCAGCCAAGATAGTGGGGGGGCCGTCTATGGCTACACCTTC CASSQDSGGAVYGYTF
TRBJ2-2 17 few TRBV29-1 TRBD2 TGCAGCGTCCCCGGGGGAGCGGGAGGGCCGGACACCGGGGAGCTGTTTTTT CSVPGGAGGPDTGELFF
TRBJ2-2 19 few TRBV28 TRBD2 TGTGCCAGCAGTTTAATGGGCCCGACTAGCGGGAGGGCCGCCGGGGAGCTGTTTTTT CASSLMGPTSGRAAGELFF
TRBJ2-1 13 few TRBV30 NA TGTGCCTGGAACCTGAGGGCGGACAATGAGCAGTTCTTC CAWNLRADNEQFF
TRBJ2-2 16 few TRBV19 TRBD1 TGTGCCAGTACAACCGGGACAGGGCACAACACCGGGGAGCTGTTTTTT CASTTGTGHNTGELFF
TRBJ2-5 15 NA TRBV11-1 NA TGTGCCAGCAGGCACCGGGGGGCAGGAGAAGAGACCCAGTACTTC CASRHRGAGEETQYF
TRBJ2-7 12 few TRBV7-2 NA TGTGCCAGCAGCCCCCGCCGGTTTTCGCAGTACTTC CASSPRRFSQYF
TRBJ2-7 12 few TRBV7-3 NA TGTGCCAGCAGCTTTGGGCGGGGCGAGCAGTACTTC CASSFGRGEQYF
TRBJ2-7 14 NA TRBV18 NA TGTGCCAGCTCACCGGCGGGTTTAACCTACGAGCAGTACTTC CASSPAGLTYEQYF
TRBJ1-1 15 few TRBV2 TRBD1 TGTGCCAGCAGTGACCAGGGGGTTGAGAACACTGAAGCTTTCTTT CASSDQGVENTEAFF
TRBJ2-3 17 NA TRBV28 TRBD2 TGTGCCAGCAGCCATGGGGCTAGCGGGTCTCTGGGAGATACGCAGTATTTT CASSHGASGSLGDTQYF
TRBJ2-5 14 NA TRBV7-6 NA TGTGCCAGCAGCTTAGGCACCCCCGGGGGGACCCAGTACTTC CASSLGTPGGTQYF
TRBJ1-2 14 NA TRBV19 TRBD1 TGTGCCAGTCTGGCTCCGACAGGGAGGTCTGGCTACACCTTC CASLAPTGRSGYTF
TRBJ2-1 16 NA TRBV7-3 NA TGTGCCAGCAGCCCCTTCGGGGGAAGCTCCTACAATGAGCAGTTCTTC CASSPFGGSSYNEQFF
TRBJ2-7 16 few TRBV9 TRBD2 TGTGCCAGCAGCGTAGACGGTAGCGGGAGGGCCAGTGAGCAGTACTTC CASSVDGSGRASEQYF